This record covers a single T cell receptor (beta chain). This sample was included in a study of blood T cell repertoires in COVID-19. CDR3 length equals 11 residues. From germline, CDR1 is SGHAT and CDR2 FQNNGV. V was shortened by 1 base and J by 6 bases, with 4 bases between the two germline ends. Clones were sequenced by immunoSEQ multiplex PCR, and TCRdb holds only the in-frame ones, with some missing. The table has around 200,000 clones, about 82% seen once. The rearrangement links TRBV11-2 to TRBJ2-7, with D hard to call. The sequencing sample was made of PBMCs or T cells enriched from blood (not recorded which). This receptor was obtained from a man in his forties with acute COVID-19. For the CDR3, the DNA is TGTGCCAGCAGCTTAGCAGGCGAGCAGTACTTC. The encoded protein is CASSLAGEQYF.